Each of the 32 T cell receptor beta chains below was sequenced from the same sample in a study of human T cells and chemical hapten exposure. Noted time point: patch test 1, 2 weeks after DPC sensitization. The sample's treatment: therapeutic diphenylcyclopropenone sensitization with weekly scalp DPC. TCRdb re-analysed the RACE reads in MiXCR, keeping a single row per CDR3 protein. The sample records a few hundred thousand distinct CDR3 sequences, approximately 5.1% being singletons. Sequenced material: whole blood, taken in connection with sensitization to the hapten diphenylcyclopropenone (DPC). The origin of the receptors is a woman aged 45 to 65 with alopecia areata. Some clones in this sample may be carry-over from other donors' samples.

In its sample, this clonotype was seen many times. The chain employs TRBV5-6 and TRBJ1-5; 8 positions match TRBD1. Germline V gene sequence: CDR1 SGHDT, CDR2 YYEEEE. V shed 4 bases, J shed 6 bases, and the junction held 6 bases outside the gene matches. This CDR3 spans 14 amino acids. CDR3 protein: CASSLQGALQPQHF. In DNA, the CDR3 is TGTGCCAGCAGCCTTCAGGGGGCCCTTCAGCCCCAGCATTTT.

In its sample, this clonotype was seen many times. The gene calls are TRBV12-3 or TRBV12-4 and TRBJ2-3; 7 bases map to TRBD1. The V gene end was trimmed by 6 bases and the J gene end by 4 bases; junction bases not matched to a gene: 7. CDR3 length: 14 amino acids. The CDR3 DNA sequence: TGTGCCAGCAGCCTCCAAGGGGGCGCAGATACGCAGTATTTT. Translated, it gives CASSLQGGADTQYF.

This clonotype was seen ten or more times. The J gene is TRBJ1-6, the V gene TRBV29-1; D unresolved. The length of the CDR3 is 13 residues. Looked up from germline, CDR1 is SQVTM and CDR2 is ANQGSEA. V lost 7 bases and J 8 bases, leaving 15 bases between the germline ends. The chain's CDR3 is CSAAEGPYSPLHF. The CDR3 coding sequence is TGCAGCGCGGCGGAAGGACCTTATTCACCCCTCCACTTT.

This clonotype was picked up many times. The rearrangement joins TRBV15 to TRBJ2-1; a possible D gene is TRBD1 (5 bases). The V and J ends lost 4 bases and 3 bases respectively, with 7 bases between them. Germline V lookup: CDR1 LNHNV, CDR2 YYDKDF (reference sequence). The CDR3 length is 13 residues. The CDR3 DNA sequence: TGTGCCACCAGCATAGGGGTCTACAATGAGCAGTTCTTC. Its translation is CATSIGVYNEQFF.

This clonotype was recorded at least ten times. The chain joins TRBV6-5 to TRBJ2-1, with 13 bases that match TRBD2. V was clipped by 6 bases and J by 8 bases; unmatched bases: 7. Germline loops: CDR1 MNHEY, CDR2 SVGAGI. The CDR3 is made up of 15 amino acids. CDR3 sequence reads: CASSPGLAGVDEQFF. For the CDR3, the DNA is TGTGCCAGCAGCCCCGGACTAGCGGGAGTGGATGAGCAGTTCTTC.

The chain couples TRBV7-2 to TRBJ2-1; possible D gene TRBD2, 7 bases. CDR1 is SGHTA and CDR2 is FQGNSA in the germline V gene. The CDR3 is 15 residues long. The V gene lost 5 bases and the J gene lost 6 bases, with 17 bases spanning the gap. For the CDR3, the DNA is TGTGCCAGCAGCCGGGAGAGGGGGGGCTTCAATGAGCAGTTCTTC. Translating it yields CASSRERGGFNEQFF. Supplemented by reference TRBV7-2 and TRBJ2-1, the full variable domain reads GAGVSQSPSNKVTEKGKDVELRCDPISGHTALYWYRQSLGQGLEFLIYFQGNSAPDKSGLPSDRFSAERTGGSVSTLTIQRTQQEDSAVYLCASSRERGGFNEQFFGPGTRLTVL.

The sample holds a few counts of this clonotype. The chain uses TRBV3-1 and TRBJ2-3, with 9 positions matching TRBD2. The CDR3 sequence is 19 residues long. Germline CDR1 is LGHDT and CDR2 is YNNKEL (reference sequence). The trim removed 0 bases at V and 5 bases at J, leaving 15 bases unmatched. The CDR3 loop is CASSQEGGSGGPAGDTQYF. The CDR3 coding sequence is TGTGCCAGCAGCCAAGAAGGTGGGAGCGGGGGGCCCGCCGGAGATACGCAGTATTTT.

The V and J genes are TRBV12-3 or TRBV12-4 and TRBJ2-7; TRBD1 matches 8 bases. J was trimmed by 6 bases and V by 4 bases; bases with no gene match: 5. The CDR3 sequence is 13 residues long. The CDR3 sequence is CASSSGTGFEQYF. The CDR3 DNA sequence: TGTGCCAGCAGTTCCGGGACAGGATTCGAGCAGTACTTC.

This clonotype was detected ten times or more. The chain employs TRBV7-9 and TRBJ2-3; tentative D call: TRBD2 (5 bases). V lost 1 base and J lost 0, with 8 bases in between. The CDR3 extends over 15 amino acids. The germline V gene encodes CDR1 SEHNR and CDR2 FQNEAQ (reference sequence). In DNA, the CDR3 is TGTGCCAGCAGCTTAGAAAGCGGTAGCACAGATACGCAGTATTTT. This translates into CASSLESGSTDTQYF.

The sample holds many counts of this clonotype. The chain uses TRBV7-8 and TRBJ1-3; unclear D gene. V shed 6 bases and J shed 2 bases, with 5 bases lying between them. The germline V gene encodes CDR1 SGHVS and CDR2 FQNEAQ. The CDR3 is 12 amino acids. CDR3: CASSLTGNTIYF. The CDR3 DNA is TGTGCCAGCAGTTTAACTGGAAACACCATATATTTT.

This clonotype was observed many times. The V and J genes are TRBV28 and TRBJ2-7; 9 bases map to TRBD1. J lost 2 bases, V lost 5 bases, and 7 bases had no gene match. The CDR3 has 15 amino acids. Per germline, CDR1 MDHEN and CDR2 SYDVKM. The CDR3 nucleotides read TGTGCCAGCAGTCCACAGGGGGCTTCCCCCTACGAGCAGTACTTC. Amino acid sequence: CASSPQGASPYEQYF.

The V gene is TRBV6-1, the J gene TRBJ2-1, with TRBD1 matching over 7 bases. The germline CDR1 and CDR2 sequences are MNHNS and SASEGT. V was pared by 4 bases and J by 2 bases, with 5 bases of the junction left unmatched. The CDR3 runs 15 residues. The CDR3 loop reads CASSGTGSTYNEQFF. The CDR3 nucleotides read TGTGCCAGCAGTGGGACAGGTTCGACCTACAATGAGCAGTTCTTC.

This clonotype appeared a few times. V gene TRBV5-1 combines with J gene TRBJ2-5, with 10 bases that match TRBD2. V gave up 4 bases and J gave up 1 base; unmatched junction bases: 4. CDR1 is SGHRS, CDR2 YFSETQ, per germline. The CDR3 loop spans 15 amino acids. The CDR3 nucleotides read TGCGCCAGCAGCAATAGCGGGGGGACCCAAGAGACCCAGTACTTC. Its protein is CASSNSGGTQETQYF.

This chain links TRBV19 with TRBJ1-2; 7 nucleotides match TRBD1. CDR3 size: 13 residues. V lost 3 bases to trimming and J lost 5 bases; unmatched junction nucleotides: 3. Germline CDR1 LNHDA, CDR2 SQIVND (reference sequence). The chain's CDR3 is CASSIQQGYGYTF. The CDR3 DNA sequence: TGTGCCAGTAGTATCCAACAGGGGTATGGCTACACCTTC.

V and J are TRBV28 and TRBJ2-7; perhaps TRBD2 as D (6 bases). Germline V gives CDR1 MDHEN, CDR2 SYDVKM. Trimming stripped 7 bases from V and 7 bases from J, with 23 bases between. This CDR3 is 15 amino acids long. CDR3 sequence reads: CASNPPGSTRGEQYF. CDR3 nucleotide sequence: TGTGCCAGCAACCCTCCCGGCTCGACTAGGGGAGAGCAGTACTTC.

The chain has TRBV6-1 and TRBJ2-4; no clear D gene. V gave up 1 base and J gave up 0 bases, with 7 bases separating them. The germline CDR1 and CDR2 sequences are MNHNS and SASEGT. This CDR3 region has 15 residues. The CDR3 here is CASSEVRLAKNIQYF. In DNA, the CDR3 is TGTGCCAGCAGTGAAGTAAGACTAGCCAAAAACATTCAGTACTTC.

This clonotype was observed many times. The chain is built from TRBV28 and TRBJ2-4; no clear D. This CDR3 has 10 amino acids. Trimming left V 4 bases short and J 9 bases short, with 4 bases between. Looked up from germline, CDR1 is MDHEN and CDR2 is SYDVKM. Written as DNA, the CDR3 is TGTGCCAGCAGTTCAAGCATTCAGTACTTC. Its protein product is CASSSSIQYF.

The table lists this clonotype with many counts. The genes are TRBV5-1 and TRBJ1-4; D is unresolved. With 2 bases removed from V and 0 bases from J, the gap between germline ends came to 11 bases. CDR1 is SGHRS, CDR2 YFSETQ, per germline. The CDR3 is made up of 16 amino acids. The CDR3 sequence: CASSFGRVATNEKLFF. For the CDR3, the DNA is TGCGCCAGCAGCTTCGGACGGGTTGCAACTAATGAAAAACTGTTTTTT.

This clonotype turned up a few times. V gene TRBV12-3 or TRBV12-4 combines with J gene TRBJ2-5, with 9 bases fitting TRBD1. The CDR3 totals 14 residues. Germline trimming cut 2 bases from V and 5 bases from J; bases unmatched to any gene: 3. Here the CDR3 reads CASSLRTGAETQYF. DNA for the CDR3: TGTGCCAGCAGTTTAAGGACAGGGGCTGAGACCCAGTACTTC.

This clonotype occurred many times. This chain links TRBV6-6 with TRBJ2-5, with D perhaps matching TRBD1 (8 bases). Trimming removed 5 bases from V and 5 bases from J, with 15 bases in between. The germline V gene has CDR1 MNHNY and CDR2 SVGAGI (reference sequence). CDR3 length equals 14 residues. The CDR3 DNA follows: TGTGCCAGCAGTCAGGGGGCGGGAGCGGAGACCCAGTACTTC. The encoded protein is CASSQGAGAETQYF.

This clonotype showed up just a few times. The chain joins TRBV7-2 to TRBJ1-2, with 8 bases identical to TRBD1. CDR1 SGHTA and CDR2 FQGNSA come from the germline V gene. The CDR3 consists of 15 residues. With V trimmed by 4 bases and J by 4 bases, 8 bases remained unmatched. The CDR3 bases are TGTGCCAGCAGCTCTACAGGGGGAAGGGGCTATGGCTACACCTTC. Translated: CASSSTGGRGYGYTF.

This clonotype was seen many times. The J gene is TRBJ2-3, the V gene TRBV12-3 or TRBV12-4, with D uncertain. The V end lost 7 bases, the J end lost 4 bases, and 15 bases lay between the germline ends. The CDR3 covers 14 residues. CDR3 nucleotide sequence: TGTGCCAGCACCCCAGGTCGCGACGCAGATACGCAGTATTTT. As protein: CASTPGRDADTQYF.

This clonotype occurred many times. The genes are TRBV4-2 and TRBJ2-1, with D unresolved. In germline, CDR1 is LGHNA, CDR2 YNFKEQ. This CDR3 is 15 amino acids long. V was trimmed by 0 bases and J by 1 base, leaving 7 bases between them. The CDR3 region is CASSQELASYNEQFF. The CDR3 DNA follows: TGTGCCAGCAGCCAAGAGCTGGCATCCTACAATGAGCAGTTCTTC.

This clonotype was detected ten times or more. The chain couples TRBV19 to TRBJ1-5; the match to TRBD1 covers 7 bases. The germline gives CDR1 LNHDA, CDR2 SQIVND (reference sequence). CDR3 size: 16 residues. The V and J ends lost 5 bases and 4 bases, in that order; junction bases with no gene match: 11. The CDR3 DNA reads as TGTGCCAGTAGTTCTCCCCCGGGACAGAATAATCAGCCCCAGCATTTT. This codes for CASSSPPGQNNQPQHF.

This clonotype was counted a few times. The CDR3 protein is CASSYVTDLYQETQYF. CDR3 bases: TGTGCCAGCAGTTACGTTACAGATTTGTACCAAGAGACCCAGTACTTC. The chain recombines TRBV7-9 with TRBJ2-5, with no clear D. Per germline, CDR1 SEHNR and CDR2 FQNEAQ (reference sequence). Trimming removed 6 bases at V and 0 bases at J, with 17 bases between. CDR3 length equals 16 residues.

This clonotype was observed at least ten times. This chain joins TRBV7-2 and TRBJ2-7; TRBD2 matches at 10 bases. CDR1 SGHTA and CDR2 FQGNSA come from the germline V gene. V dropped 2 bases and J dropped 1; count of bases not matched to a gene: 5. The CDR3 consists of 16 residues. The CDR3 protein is CASSLTRTSGSYEQYF. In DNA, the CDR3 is TGTGCCAGCAGCTTAACCCGGACTAGCGGATCCTACGAGCAGTACTTC.

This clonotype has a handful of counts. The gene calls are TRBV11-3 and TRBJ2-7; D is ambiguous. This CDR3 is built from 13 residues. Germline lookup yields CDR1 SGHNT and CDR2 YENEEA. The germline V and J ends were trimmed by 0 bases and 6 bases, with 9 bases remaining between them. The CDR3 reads CASSLDSWGEQYF. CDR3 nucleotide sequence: TGTGCCAGCAGCTTAGATTCTTGGGGCGAGCAGTACTTC. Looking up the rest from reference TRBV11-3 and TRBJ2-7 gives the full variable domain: EAGVVQSPRYKIIEKKQPVAFWCNPISGHNTLYWYLQNLGQGPELLIRYENEEAVDDSQLPKDRFSAERLKGVDSTLKIQPAELGDSAVYLCASSLDSWGEQYFGPGTRLTVT.

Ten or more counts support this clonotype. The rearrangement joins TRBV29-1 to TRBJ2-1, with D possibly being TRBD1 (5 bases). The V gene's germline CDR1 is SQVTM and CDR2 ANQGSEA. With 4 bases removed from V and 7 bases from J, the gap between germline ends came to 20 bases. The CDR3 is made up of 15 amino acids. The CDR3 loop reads CSVVSSPGLRNEQFF. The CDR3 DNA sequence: TGCAGCGTTGTTTCATCCCCAGGGCTCAGGAATGAGCAGTTCTTC.

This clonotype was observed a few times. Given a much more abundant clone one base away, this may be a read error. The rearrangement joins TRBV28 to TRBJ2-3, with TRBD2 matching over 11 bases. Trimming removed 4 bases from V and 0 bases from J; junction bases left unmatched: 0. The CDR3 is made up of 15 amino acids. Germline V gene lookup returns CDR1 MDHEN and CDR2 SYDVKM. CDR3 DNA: TGTGCCAGCAGTTGGACTAGCGGGAGCACAGATACGCAGTATTTT. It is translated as CASSWTSGSTDTQYF.

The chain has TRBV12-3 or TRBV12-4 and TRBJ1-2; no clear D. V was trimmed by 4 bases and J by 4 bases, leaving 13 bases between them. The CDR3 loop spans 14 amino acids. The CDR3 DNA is TGTGCCAGCAGTTCTACAGCCCCAGGCTATGGCTACACCTTC. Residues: CASSSTAPGYGYTF.

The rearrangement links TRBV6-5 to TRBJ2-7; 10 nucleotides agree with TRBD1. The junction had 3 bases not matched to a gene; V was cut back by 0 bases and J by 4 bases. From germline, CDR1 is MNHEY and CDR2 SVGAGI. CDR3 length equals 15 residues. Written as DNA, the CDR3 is TGTGCCAGCAGTTACTCGGGACAGGGGTCTTACGAGCAGTACTTC. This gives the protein CASSYSGQGSYEQYF.

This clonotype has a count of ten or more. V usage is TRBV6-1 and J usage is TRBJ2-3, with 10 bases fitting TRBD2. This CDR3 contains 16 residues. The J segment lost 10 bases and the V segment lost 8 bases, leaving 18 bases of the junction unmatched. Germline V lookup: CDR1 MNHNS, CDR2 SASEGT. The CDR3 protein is CASRPGALAGIWAQYF. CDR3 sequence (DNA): TGTGCCAGCCGCCCTGGGGCACTAGCGGGAATTTGGGCGCAGTATTTT.